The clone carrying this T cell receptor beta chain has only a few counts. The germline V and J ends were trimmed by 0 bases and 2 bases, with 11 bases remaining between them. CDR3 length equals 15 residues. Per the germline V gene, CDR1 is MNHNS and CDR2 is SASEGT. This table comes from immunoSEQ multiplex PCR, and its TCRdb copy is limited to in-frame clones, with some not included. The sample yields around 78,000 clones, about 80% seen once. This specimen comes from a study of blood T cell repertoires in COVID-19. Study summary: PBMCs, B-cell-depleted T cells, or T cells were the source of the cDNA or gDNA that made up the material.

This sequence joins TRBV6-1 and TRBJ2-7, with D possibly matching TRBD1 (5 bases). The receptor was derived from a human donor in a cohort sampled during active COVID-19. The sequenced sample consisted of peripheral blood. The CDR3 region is CASSEAIGRAYEQYF. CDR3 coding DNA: TGTGCCAGCAGTGAAGCGATTGGCAGGGCCTACGAGCAGTACTTC.